The 23 T cell receptor beta chains below come from one sample, sequenced in a study of technical replicates of blood from a handful of donors (dated by TCRdb to the late 2010s). The library relied on the immunoSEQ multiplex PCR assay. TCRdb mirrors the immuneACCESS table, restricted to in-frame sequences. Some clones are absent from its copies; in checked studies, under half trace to an unresolved V gene, and the reason for the others is unknown. A total of about 97,000 clones appear in this sample, around 96% of them only once. The ten largest clones represent 0.25% to 0.35% of the sample. Sample: T cells isolated from PBMCs. These TCRs come from a human donor in good health.

This chain connects TRBV7-9 to TRBJ2-7; maybe TRBD2 (6 bases). CDR3 length equals 15 residues. Germline assignment: CDR1 SEHNR and CDR2 FQNEAQ (reference sequence). The V and J ends lost 1 base and 4 bases respectively, with 14 bases between them. As DNA, the CDR3 is TGTGCCAGCAGCTTAGGAAGCGGGTACTCGTACGAGCAGTACTTC. Its protein product is CASSLGSGYSYEQYF.

The chain links TRBV4-1 to TRBJ1-1, with D possibly matching TRBD1 (6 bases). V lost 1 base and J 3 bases, leaving 12 bases between the germline ends. CDR1 and CDR2 from the germline V gene are MGHRA and YSYEKL. This CDR3 is built from 15 residues. CDR3 nucleotides: TGCGCCAGCAGCCAAGGTACAGGGTACGACACTGAAGCTTTCTTT. As protein: CASSQGTGYDTEAFF.

The chain links TRBV6-5 to TRBJ1-1, with D tentatively TRBD1 (6 bases). This CDR3 region has 12 residues. Trimming pared 4 bases from V and 7 bases from J, leaving 10 bases between. In germline, CDR1 is MNHEY, CDR2 SVGAGI. In nucleotides, the CDR3 is TGTGCCAGCAGTTCTATCAGGGGTGAAGCTTTCTTT. This codes for CASSSIRGEAFF.

J is TRBJ1-5 and V is TRBV18; 8 nucleotides align to TRBD1. The CDR3 totals 13 residues. CDR1 and CDR2 from the germline V gene are KGHSH and LQKENI. V gave up 4 bases and J gave up 5 bases; unmatched junction bases: 1. The CDR3 DNA sequence: TGTGCCAGCTCACAGGACAGGGATCAGCCCCAGCATTTT. Its translation: CASSQDRDQPQHF. The variable domain in full, with the rest retrieved from reference TRBV18 and TRBJ1-5, is NAGVMQNPRHLVRRRGQEARLRCSPMKGHSHVYWYRQLPEEGLKFMVYLQKENIIDESGMPKERFSAEFPKEGPSILRIQQVVRGDSAAYFCASSQDRDQPQHFGDGTRLSIL.

V gene TRBV19 combines with J gene TRBJ2-3; the match to TRBD2 covers 8 bases. V trimming: 3 bases; J trimming: 2 bases; junction bases outside the gene matches: 4. The CDR3 consists of 15 residues. CDR1 LNHDA and CDR2 SQIVND come from the germline V gene (reference sequence). The CDR3 region is CASSMIAGTTDTQYF. The CDR3 nucleotides read TGTGCCAGTAGTATGATAGCGGGAACCACAGATACGCAGTATTTT.

V and J are TRBV7-6 and TRBJ1-4, with unresolved D. Per the germline V gene, CDR1 is SGHVS and CDR2 is FNYEAQ. Trimming left V 2 bases short and J 8 bases short, with 6 bases between. This CDR3 region has 12 residues. In DNA, the CDR3 is TGTGCCAGCAGCTTAATCGGGGAAAAACTGTTTTTT. It encodes CASSLIGEKLFF. Together with reference TRBV7-6 and TRBJ1-4, the CDR3 gives the full variable domain: GAGVSQSPRYKVTKRGQDVALRCDPISGHVSLYWYRQALGQGPEFLTYFNYEAQQDKSGLPNDRFSAERPEGSISTLTIQRTEQRDSAMYRCASSLIGEKLFFGSGTQLSVL.

This clone has just one count. The V and J genes are TRBV7-2 and TRBJ2-2; D is perhaps TRBD1 (5 bases). Per the germline V gene, CDR1 is SGHTA and CDR2 is FQGNSA. Trimming removed 0 bases from V and 10 bases from J, with 15 bases in between. This CDR3 is 15 amino acids long. CDR3 nucleotide sequence: TGTGCCAGCAGCTTAGCGTATTGGGGCGGCCAGGAGCTGTTTTTT. This translates into CASSLAYWGGQELFF. The full variable domain, rest sourced from reference TRBV7-2 and TRBJ2-2, is GAGVSQSPSNKVTEKGKDVELRCDPISGHTALYWYRQSLGQGLEFLIYFQGNSAPDKSGLPSDRFSAERTGGSVSTLTIQRTQQEDSAVYLCASSLAYWGGQELFFGEGSRLTVL.

V and J are TRBV13 and TRBJ1-1; D gene unclear. Trimming cost V 3 bases and J 4 bases, with 6 bases left between them. The CDR3 has 12 residues. Per the germline V gene, CDR1 is PRHDT and CDR2 is FYEKMQ (reference sequence). CDR3 loop: CASSFSGTEAFF. DNA of the CDR3: TGTGCCAGCAGCTTCTCCGGCACTGAAGCTTTCTTT.

The rearrangement uses TRBV7-8 and TRBJ1-3; weak D call: TRBD1 (5 bases). The length of the CDR3 is 16 residues. V was cut by 1 base and J by 2 bases, with 12 bases left in between. CDR1 is SGHVS and CDR2 is FQNEAQ in the germline V gene. CDR3 protein: CASSLVLGEAGNTIYF. The CDR3 DNA reads as TGTGCCAGCAGCTTAGTCCTAGGGGAGGCTGGAAACACCATATATTTT.

The chain has TRBV4-2 and TRBJ2-3; 8 bases line up with TRBD2. The CDR3 is made up of 11 amino acids. The ends lost 9 bases at V and 8 bases at J; junction bases unmatched: 4. Looked up from germline, CDR1 is LGHNA and CDR2 is YNFKEQ. The CDR3 protein is CASHSGVTQYF. CDR3 DNA: TGTGCCAGTCATAGCGGGGTTACGCAGTATTTT.

The J gene is TRBJ1-1, the V gene TRBV6-5; 11 positions match TRBD1. This CDR3 has 15 amino acids. The germline V gene encodes CDR1 MNHEY and CDR2 SVGAGI. V lost 0 bases and J lost 4; bases outside the gene matches: 1. The CDR3 reads CASSYSGTGGTEAFF. The DNA of the CDR3 is TGTGCCAGCAGTTACTCGGGGACAGGGGGCACTGAAGCTTTCTTT.

DNA of the CDR3: TGTGCCAGCGGAGAACAGGGCTTAGCACCCGAAGCTTTCTTT. Its translation is CASGEQGLAPEAFF. The chain joins TRBV27 to TRBJ1-1; a possible D gene is TRBD1 (6 bases). Trimming stripped 8 bases from V and 8 bases from J, with 21 bases between. In germline, CDR1 is MNHEY, CDR2 SMNVEV (reference sequence). The CDR3 runs to 14 residues.

The rearrangement joins TRBV6-1 to TRBJ1-4, with D perhaps matching TRBD1 (5 bases). The CDR3 has 16 residues. Germline V CDR1 and CDR2: MNHNS, SASEGT. Deletions cut 2 bases from V and 0 bases from J, with 10 bases between. CDR3 sequence reads: CASSERRAATNEKLFF. CDR3 coding DNA: TGTGCCAGCAGTGAACGCAGGGCTGCAACTAATGAAAAACTGTTTTTT.

The rearrangement uses TRBV5-7 and TRBJ2-5, with D hard to call. TRBV5-7 carries the ORF label, with uncertain function. V lost 2 bases, J lost 0 bases, and 14 bases lay in between. The CDR3 sequence is 16 residues long. The CDR3: CASSLRLSAYQETQYF. DNA for the CDR3: TGTGCCAGCAGCTTACGACTCAGCGCTTACCAAGAGACCCAGTACTTC.

The chain links TRBV5-8 to TRBJ2-4, with 7 bases identical to TRBD1. The junction had 4 bases not matched to a gene; V was cut back by 1 base and J by 3 bases. The germline CDR1 and CDR2 sequences are SGHTS and YDEGEE. CDR3 length: 15 residues. CDR3 bases: TGTGCCAGCAGCTTGAGACAGGGAAGCAAAAACATTCAGTACTTC. Translated: CASSLRQGSKNIQYF. The variable domain in full, with the rest retrieved from reference TRBV5-8 and TRBJ2-4, is EAGVTQSPTHLIKTRGQQATLRCSPISGHTSVYWYQQALGLGLQFLLWYDEGEERNRGNFPPRFSGRQFPNYSSELNVNALELEDSALYLCASSLRQGSKNIQYFGAGTRLSVL.

V gene TRBV9 combines with J gene TRBJ2-1, with 11 positions matching TRBD2. Germline values: CDR1 SGDLS, CDR2 YYNGEE. This CDR3 has 18 amino acids. V dropped 0 bases and J dropped 4; count of bases not matched to a gene: 9. CDR3 DNA sequence: TGTGCCAGCAGCGTAGTAGGGACTAGCGGAGCGGCTTACAATGAGCAGTTCTTC. This encodes CASSVVGTSGAAYNEQFF.

In its sample, this clone was seen a few times. The same CDR3 also results from other DNA sequences found in this sample. V gene TRBV18 combines with J gene TRBJ1-1, with D hard to call. Trimming cost V 2 bases and J 3 bases, with 7 bases left between them. CDR3 length equals 13 residues. Germline loops: CDR1 KGHSH, CDR2 LQKENI. This CDR3 is CASSPGRDTEAFF. The CDR3 DNA reads as TGTGCCAGCTCACCAGGGCGGGACACTGAAGCTTTCTTT.

The J gene is TRBJ1-5, the V gene TRBV5-7; tentatively, D is TRBD1 (6 bases). TRBV5-7 is an ORF; its function is uncertain. The CDR3 is 14 residues long. V was clipped by 2 bases and J by 5 bases, with 11 bases between them. CDR3 loop: CASSFRGAYQPQHF. In DNA, the CDR3 is TGTGCCAGCAGCTTCCGGGGGGCTTATCAGCCCCAGCATTTT.

Remarks on this clone: Other nucleotide sequences from this sample produce the same CDR3. The gene calls are TRBV10-3 and TRBJ2-7, with 10 positions matching TRBD2. The CDR3 has 13 amino acids. V gave up 11 bases and J gave up 2 bases; unmatched junction bases: 6. Germline V CDR1 and CDR2: ENHRY, SYGVKD. This chain's CDR3 is CAVTSGVTYEQYF. CDR3 DNA: TGTGCCGTAACTAGCGGGGTAACCTACGAGCAGTACTTC.

The rearrangement joins TRBV5-4 to TRBJ2-2; D is unclear. Germline V lookup: CDR1 SGHNT, CDR2 YYREEE (reference sequence). The CDR3 consists of 14 residues. V lost 2 bases and J lost 2, with 7 bases in between. The CDR3 region is CASSFFLNTGELFF. CDR3 sequence (DNA): TGTGCCAGCAGCTTTTTCTTAAACACCGGGGAGCTGTTTTTT.

The V and J genes are TRBV19 and TRBJ1-4, with D unclear. The V end lost 8 bases, the J end lost 0 bases, and 13 bases lay between the germline ends. The CDR3 extends over 15 amino acids. Germline assignment: CDR1 LNHDA and CDR2 SQIVND (reference sequence). The CDR3 protein is CASEYPGATNEKLFF. CDR3 in DNA: TGTGCCAGTGAATACCCGGGAGCAACTAATGAAAAACTGTTTTTT.

The chain employs TRBV6-5 and TRBJ1-5; 8 nucleotides agree with TRBD1. Germline V CDR1 and CDR2: MNHEY, SVGAGI. V lost 6 bases and J lost 4; bases outside the gene matches: 2. The CDR3 totals 13 residues. CDR3 protein: CASRGTGNQPQHF. CDR3 sequence (DNA): TGTGCCAGCAGGGGGACAGGAAATCAGCCCCAGCATTTT.

V and J are TRBV5-6 and TRBJ2-7; D uncertain. Looked up from germline, CDR1 is SGHDT and CDR2 is YYEEEE. The CDR3 consists of 13 residues. Trimming stripped 3 bases from V and 3 bases from J, with 10 bases between. The CDR3 sequence is CASSSLPDYEQYF. The CDR3 coding sequence is TGTGCCAGCAGCTCTCTCCCAGACTACGAGCAGTACTTC.